These 10 T cell receptor beta chains were all obtained from the same sample, sequenced in a study of shared clonotypes between healthy human individuals. Assay: immunoSEQ multiplex PCR; the TCRdb copy retains only in-frame clones and omits some. The sample lists 2 million to 2.5 million clones, 90% to 96% occurring once. Sample: naive CD4+ T cells sorted from blood. Subset given: CD45RA+ positively selected. The receptors shown here come from a man aged 18 to 29 in good health.

This clone was observed a single time. V usage is TRBV18 and J usage is TRBJ1-4; 7 bases agree with TRBD1. Looked up from germline, CDR1 is KGHSH and CDR2 is LQKENI. CDR3 length equals 15 residues. Unmatched junction bases numbered 5, after V lost 3 bases and J lost 4 bases. The CDR3 nucleotides read TGTGCCAGCTCACCTACGACAGGGAGTAATGAAAAACTGTTTTTT. Translated, it gives CASSPTTGSNEKLFF. Filled out from reference TRBV18 and TRBJ1-4, the complete variable domain reads NAGVMQNPRHLVRRRGQEARLRCSPMKGHSHVYWYRQLPEEGLKFMVYLQKENIIDESGMPKERFSAEFPKEGPSILRIQQVVRGDSAAYFCASSPTTGSNEKLFFGSGTQLSVL.

CDR3 sequence (DNA): TGTGCCAGCAGTCCCGACAGGGTAGTTACAGCCCAGCATTTT. Amino acid sequence: CASSPDRVVTAQHF. The chain is built from TRBV27 and TRBJ1-5; 7 nucleotides line up with TRBD1. The CDR3 is made up of 14 amino acids. Germline V gives CDR1 MNHEY, CDR2 SMNVEV (reference sequence). The J segment lost 11 bases and the V segment lost 5 bases, leaving 12 bases of the junction unmatched.

J is TRBJ2-7 and V is TRBV29-1; D uncertain. Germline values: CDR1 SQVTM, CDR2 ANQGSEA. Between the trimmed V and J ends, which lost 7 bases and 0 bases, there was a span of 13 bases. This CDR3 is 13 amino acids long. This chain's CDR3 is CSATTDSSYEQYF. The CDR3 nucleotides are TGCAGCGCCACTACAGATAGCTCCTACGAGCAGTACTTC.

V and J are TRBV7-3 and TRBJ2-7; 7 bases are a match to TRBD1. The germline gives CDR1 SGHTA, CDR2 FQGTGA. The CDR3 runs 13 residues. Unmatched junction bases numbered 6, after V lost 6 bases and J lost 4 bases. The CDR3 region has the DNA TGTGCCAGCAGGTCGGCAGGGGGTTACGAGCAGTACTTC. It translates to CASRSAGGYEQYF.

The chain carries TRBV30 and TRBJ1-6; 8 bases map to TRBD1. V shed 6 bases, J shed 9 bases, and the junction held 7 bases outside the gene matches. CDR3 length: 13 residues. Germline V lookup: CDR1 GTSNPN, CDR2 SVGIG (reference sequence). CDR3 coding DNA: TGTGCCTGTAGGACAGGGACAAGTTCACCCCTCCACTTT. This encodes CACRTGTSSPLHF. Full variable domain (missing parts from reference TRBV30 and TRBJ1-6): SQTIHQWPATLVQPVGSPLSLECTVEGTSNPNLYWYRQAAGRGLQLLFYSVGIGQISSEVPQNLSASRPQDRQFILSSKKLLLSDSGFYLCACRTGTSSPLHFGNGTRLTVT.

The rearrangement uses TRBV14 and TRBJ2-5; unclear D gene. V was trimmed by 0 bases and J by 9 bases, leaving 11 bases between them. The CDR3 covers 13 residues. Germline loops: CDR1 SGHDN, CDR2 FVKESK. In DNA form, the CDR3 reads TGTGCCAGCAGCCAAGATCTTGGGCTGGCCCAGTACTTC. Its protein product is CASSQDLGLAQYF.

J is TRBJ1-1 and V is TRBV5-4; 12 bases are shared with TRBD1. The CDR3 is made up of 16 amino acids. CDR1 SGHNT and CDR2 YYREEE come from the germline V gene (reference sequence). V lost 3 bases, J lost 1 base, and 4 bases stayed unmatched. Written as DNA, the CDR3 is TGTGCCAGCAGCTCGGGACAGGGGGCGCGGAACACTGAAGCTTTCTTT. This sequence encodes CASSSGQGARNTEAFF.

This clone was counted once. The rearrangement joins TRBV5-8 to TRBJ1-2; no clear D gene. V was pared by 0 bases and J by 0 bases, with 6 bases between. The CDR3 consists of 14 residues. Germline V gene data show CDR1 as SGHTS and CDR2 as YDEGEE. The CDR3 DNA reads TGTGCCAGCAGCTTGGGCACCACTAACTATGGCTACACCTTC. As protein: CASSLGTTNYGYTF.

The chain couples TRBV6-6 to TRBJ1-4; the D gene is possibly TRBD1 (5 bases). Trimming removed 6 bases from V and 3 bases from J, with 14 bases in between. The CDR3 is 15 amino acids. The germline CDR1 and CDR2 sequences are MNHNY and SVGAGI (reference sequence). CDR3 sequence (DNA): TGTGCCAGCAGCCCCCCGGGGCGGTCTAATGAAAAACTGTTTTTT. Its protein is CASSPPGRSNEKLFF.

The chain carries TRBV10-2 and TRBJ2-3; D is unclear. Germline lookup yields CDR1 WSHSY and CDR2 SAAADI. The CDR3 extends over 12 amino acids. V was trimmed by 5 bases and J by 4 bases, leaving 7 bases between them. The CDR3 sequence: CASSSNSDTQYF. The CDR3, as DNA: TGCGCCAGCAGTTCTAATTCAGATACGCAGTATTTT.